This T cell receptor (beta chain) was found in a study of spatial heterogeneity in lung cancer. At the level of the study: Averaged across combinations, each unique TCR and UMI pairing appeared more than ten times in raw reads, which were uncorrected.

Trimming pared 5 bases from V and 15 bases from J, leaving 19 bases between. The CDR3 runs 13 residues. The germline gives CDR1 MDHEN, CDR2 SYDVKM. The time point is: sample taken at primary tumor resection. Whole RNA was taken from tumor, nontumor lung or frozen PBMC; it was then sequenced unsorted. Whole-study findings and limits: In tumors, expanded intratumoral alpha and beta TCR counts tracked mutation counts.

This clonotype was observed a handful of times. No antigen is known for it. The presence of a unique molecular identifier marked each TCR cDNA molecule. TCRdb passed the 5' RACE reads through MiXCR, listing each CDR3 protein once. The sample consists of about 10,000 distinct CDR3 sequences, roughly 12% of them appearing once. The sequence was collected from a female donor with early-stage non-small cell lung cancer. J is TRBJ1-4 and V is TRBV28; no clear D gene. The sample here was lung tumor tissue, taken at surgery. Here the CDR3 DNA reads TGTGCCAGCAGTCCATCTTCCCCTCTCTTAATGTTTTTT. Its protein is CASSPSSPLLMFF.